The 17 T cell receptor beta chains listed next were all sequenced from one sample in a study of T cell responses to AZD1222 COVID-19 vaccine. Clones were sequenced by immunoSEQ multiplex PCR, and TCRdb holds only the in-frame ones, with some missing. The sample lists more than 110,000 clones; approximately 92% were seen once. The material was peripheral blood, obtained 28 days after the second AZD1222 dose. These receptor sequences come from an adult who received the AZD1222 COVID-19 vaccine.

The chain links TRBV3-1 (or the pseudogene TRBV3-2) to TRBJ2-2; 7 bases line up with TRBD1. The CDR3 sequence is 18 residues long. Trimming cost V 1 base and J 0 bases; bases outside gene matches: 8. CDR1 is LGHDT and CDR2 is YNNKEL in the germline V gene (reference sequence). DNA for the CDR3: TGTGCCAGCAGCCAAGCAGTTCCAGGGACAGCGAACACCGGGGAGCTGTTTTTT. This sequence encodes CASSQAVPGTANTGELFF.

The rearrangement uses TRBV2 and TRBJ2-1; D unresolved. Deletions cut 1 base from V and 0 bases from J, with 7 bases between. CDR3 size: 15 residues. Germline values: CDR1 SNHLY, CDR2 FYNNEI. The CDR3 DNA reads TGTGCCAGCAGTGAAGGGCTAAGCTCCTACAATGAGCAGTTCTTC. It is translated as CASSEGLSSYNEQFF.

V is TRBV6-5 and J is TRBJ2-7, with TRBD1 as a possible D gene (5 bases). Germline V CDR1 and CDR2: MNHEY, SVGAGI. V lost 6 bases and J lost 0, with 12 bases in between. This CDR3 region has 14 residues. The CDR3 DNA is TGTGCCAGCAGAGCTACAGGAATCTCCTACGAGCAGTACTTC. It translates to CASRATGISYEQYF.

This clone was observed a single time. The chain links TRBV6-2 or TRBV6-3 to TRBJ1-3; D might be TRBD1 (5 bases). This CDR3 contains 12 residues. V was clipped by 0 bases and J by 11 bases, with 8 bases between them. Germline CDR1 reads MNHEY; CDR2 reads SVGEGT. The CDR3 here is CASSYSAGAIYF. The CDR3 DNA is TGTGCCAGCAGTTACTCGGCGGGGGCCATATATTTT.

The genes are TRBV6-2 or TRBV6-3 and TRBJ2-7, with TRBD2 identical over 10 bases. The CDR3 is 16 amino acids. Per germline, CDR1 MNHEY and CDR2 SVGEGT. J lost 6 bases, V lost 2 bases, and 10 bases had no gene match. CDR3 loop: CASSYPPGLASGEQYF. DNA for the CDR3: TGTGCCAGCAGTTACCCGCCGGGACTAGCGTCGGGCGAGCAGTACTTC.

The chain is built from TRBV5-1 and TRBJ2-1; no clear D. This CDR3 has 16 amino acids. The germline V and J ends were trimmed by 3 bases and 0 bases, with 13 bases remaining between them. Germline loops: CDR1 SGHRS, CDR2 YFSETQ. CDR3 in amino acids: CASSSPSESSYNEQFF. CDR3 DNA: TGCGCCAGCAGCTCCCCCAGTGAGAGCTCCTACAATGAGCAGTTCTTC.

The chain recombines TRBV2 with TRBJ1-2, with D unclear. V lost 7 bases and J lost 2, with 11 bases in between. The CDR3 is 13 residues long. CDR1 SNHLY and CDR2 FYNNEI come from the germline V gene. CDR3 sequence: CASIIDRNYGYTF. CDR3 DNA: TGTGCCAGCATTATCGACCGAAACTATGGCTACACCTTC.

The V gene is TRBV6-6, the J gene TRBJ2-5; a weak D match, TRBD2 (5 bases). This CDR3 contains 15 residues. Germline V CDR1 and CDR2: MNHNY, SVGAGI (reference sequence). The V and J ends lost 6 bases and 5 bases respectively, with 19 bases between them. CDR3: CASSYRSRTGETQYF. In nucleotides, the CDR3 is TGTGCCAGCAGCTACCGGTCGCGGACTGGGGAGACCCAGTACTTC.

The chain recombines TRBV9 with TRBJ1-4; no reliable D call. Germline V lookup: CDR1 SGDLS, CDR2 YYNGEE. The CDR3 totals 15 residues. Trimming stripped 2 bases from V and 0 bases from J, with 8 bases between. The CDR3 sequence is CASSVGPATNEKLFF. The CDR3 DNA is TGTGCCAGCAGCGTCGGGCCTGCAACTAATGAAAAACTGTTTTTT. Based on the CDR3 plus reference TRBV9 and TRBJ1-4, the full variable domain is DSGVTQTPKHLITATGQRVTLRCSPRSGDLSVYWYQQSLDQGLQFLIQYYNGEERAKGNILERFSAQQFPDLHSELNLSSLELGDSALYFCASSVGPATNEKLFFGSGTQLSVL.

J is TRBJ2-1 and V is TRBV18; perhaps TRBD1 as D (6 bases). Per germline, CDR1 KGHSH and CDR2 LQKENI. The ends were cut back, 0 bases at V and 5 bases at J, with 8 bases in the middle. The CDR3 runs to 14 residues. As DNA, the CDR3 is TGTGCCAGCTCACCACCCACAGGGAACAATGAGCAGTTCTTC. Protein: CASSPPTGNNEQFF.

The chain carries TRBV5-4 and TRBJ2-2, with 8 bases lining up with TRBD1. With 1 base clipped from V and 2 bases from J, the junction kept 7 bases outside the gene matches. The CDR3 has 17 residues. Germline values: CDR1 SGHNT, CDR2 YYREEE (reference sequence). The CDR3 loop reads CASSLWQGARNTGELFF. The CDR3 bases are TGTGCCAGCAGCTTGTGGCAGGGGGCGCGAAACACCGGGGAGCTGTTTTTT.

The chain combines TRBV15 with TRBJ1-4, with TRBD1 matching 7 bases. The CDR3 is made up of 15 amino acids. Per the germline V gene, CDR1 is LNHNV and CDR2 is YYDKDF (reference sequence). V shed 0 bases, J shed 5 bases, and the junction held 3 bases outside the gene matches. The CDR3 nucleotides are TGTGCCACCAGCAGAGATCTGACAGGGAATGAAAAACTGTTTTTT. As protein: CATSRDLTGNEKLFF.

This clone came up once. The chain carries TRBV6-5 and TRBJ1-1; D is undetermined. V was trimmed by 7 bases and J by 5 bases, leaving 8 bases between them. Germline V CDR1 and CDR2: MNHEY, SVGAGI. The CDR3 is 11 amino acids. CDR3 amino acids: CASMERTEAFF. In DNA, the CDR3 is TGTGCCAGCATGGAGCGGACTGAAGCTTTCTTT.

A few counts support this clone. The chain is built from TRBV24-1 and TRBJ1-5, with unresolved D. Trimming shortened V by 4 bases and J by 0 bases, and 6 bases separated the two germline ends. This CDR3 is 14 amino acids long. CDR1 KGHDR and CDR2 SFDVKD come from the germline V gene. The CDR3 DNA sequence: TGTGCCACCAGTGAAGGGAGTAGCAATCAGCCCCAGCATTTT. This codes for CATSEGSSNQPQHF.

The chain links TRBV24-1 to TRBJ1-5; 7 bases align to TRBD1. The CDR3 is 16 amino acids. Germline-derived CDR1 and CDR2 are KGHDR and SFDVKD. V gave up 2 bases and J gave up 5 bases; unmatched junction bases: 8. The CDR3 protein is CATSDSDRAPDQPQHF. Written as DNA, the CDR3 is TGTGCCACCAGTGATTCCGACAGGGCCCCCGATCAGCCCCAGCATTTT.

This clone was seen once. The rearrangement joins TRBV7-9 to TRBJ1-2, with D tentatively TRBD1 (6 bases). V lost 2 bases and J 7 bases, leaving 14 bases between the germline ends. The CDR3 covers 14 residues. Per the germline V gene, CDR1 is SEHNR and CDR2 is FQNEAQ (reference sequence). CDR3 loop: CASSLHTTGVGYTF. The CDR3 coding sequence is TGTGCCAGCAGCTTACACACGACAGGCGTTGGCTACACCTTC.

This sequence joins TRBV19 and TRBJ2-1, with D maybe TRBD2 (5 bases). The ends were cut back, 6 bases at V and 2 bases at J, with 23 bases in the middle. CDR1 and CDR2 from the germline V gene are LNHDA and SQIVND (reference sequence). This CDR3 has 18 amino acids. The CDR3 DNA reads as TGTGCCAGTAGATCCATTGACCGCGTCCGGGGTCCCTACAATGAGCAGTTCTTC. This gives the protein CASRSIDRVRGPYNEQFF.